A single sample gave rise to the 6 T cell receptor beta chains below, sequenced in a study of T-cell reconstitution after alpha-beta-depleted transplantation in children. Unique molecular identifiers were used to barcode this TCRbeta library. TCRdb processed the PCR reads anew with MiXCR; each CDR3 protein has one entry. Of 550,000 to 600,000 distinct CDR3 sequences listed, 20% to 25% were seen once; the top ten hold roughly 15%. The sample was PBMCs, mostly from graft donor cells, taken 360 days after TCRalphabeta/CD19-depleted stem cell transplant. The receptors derive from a boy under two years old who had a stem cell transplant for acute myeloid leukemia, so the T cells may come from the graft donor.

The V call is TRBV28, the J call TRBJ1-2; D is unresolved. The CDR3 contains 12 residues. The V and J ends lost 6 bases and 4 bases respectively, with 9 bases between them. Per the germline V gene, CDR1 is MDHEN and CDR2 is SYDVKM. In DNA form, the CDR3 reads TGTGCCAGCAGGGAGGGAAGCTATGGCTACACCTTC. It yields the protein CASREGSYGYTF.

V and J are TRBV20-1 and TRBJ2-5, with D possibly matching TRBD2 (7 bases). CDR1 is DFQATT and CDR2 is SNEGSKA in the germline V gene (reference sequence). With 7 bases removed from V and 5 bases from J, the gap between germline ends came to 20 bases. CDR3 length: 14 amino acids. CDR3 nucleotides: TGCAGTGTGTTAGGGAGGGGGTGGGGGGAGACCCAGTACTTC. This codes for CSVLGRGWGETQYF.

This clonotype was seen at least ten times. As DNA, the CDR3 is TGTGCCAGCAGCTTAGCGAGGACAGGCCCCTACGAGCAGTACTTC. It encodes CASSLARTGPYEQYF. V and J are TRBV7-9 and TRBJ2-7; 7 nucleotides agree with TRBD1. The CDR3 length is 15 residues. Germline CDR1 SEHNR, CDR2 FQNEAQ (reference sequence). The V and J ends lost 0 bases and 2 bases, in that order; junction bases with no gene match: 4.

In its sample, this clonotype was seen a few times. This chain links TRBV12-3 or TRBV12-4 with TRBJ2-3; 7 bases align to TRBD2. There are 13 residues in the CDR3. Trimming at V came to 6 bases and at J to 5 bases, leaving 5 bases not matched to a gene. CDR3 region: CASSPQRGDTQYF. In DNA form, the CDR3 reads TGTGCCAGCAGCCCACAGCGGGGAGATACGCAGTATTTT.

This clonotype came up many times. The J gene is TRBJ2-4, the V gene TRBV12-3 or TRBV12-4; tentative D call: TRBD1 (5 bases). V dropped 6 bases and J dropped 0 bases, with 12 bases sitting between them. This CDR3 has 15 amino acids. The CDR3, as DNA: TGTGCCAGCAGCCTCACAGGCCTAGCCAAAAACATTCAGTACTTC. This gives the protein CASSLTGLAKNIQYF.

Comment on this clonotype: A read error may produce the germline difference seen at one junction end. The gene calls are TRBV20-1 and TRBJ1-1; D gene unclear. Germline V gene data show CDR1 as DFQATT and CDR2 as SNEGSKA (reference sequence). This CDR3 has 15 amino acids. For the CDR3, the DNA is TGCTGTGCTAGAGATATGAAGGGTTTGAACACTGAAGCTTTCTTT. Translated, it gives CCARDMKGLNTEAFF.